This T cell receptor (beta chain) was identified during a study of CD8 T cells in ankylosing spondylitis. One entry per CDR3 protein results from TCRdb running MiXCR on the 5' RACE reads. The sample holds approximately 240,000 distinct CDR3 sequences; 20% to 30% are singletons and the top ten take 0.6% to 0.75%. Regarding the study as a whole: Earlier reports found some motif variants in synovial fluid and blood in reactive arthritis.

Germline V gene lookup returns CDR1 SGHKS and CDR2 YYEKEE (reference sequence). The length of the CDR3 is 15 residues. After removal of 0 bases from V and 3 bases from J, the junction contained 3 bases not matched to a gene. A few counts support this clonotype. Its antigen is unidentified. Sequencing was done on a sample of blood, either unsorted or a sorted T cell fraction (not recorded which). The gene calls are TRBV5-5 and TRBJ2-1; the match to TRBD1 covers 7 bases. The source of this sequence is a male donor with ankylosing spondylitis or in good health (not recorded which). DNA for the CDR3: TGTGCCAGCAGCTTGGACGGGACAGACTACAATGAGCAGTTCTTC. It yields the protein CASSLDGTDYNEQFF.